This T cell receptor (beta chain) was retrieved from a study of shared T cell receptors in the human thymus. The length of the CDR3 is 13 residues. CDR1 and CDR2 (germline): MNHNY, SVGAGI (reference sequence). V lost 2 bases and J lost 16, with 18 bases in between. Profiling relied on immunoSEQ multiplex PCR, and the TCRdb table lists in-frame clones only, not all of them. Of hundreds of thousands of clones in the sample, more than 75% were seen once. This sample was also put to use in a study of human thymus T cells. That source notes: Corrective surgery for congenital heart defects was being performed on the healthy Finnish infants who served as donors. Thymus was obtained from resections taken during corrective heart surgery. Seemingly biased V and J gene usage marked thymic and blood repertoires. Related research described thymic repertoires that were highly overlapping among unrelated individuals.

This receptor was identified in a boy less than two years old with a congenital heart defect. The sequenced sample was thymocytes. This sequence joins TRBV6-6 and TRBJ2-1, with TRBD2 as a possible D gene (5 bases). CDR3 sequence reads: CASSYPPLTRIFF. In DNA, the CDR3 is TGTGCCAGCAGTTACCCCCCCTTAACTAGAATATTCTTC.